This T cell receptor beta chain stems from a study of T cells in Graves' hyperthyroidism and ophthalmopathy. Background on the study: Pretreatment peripheral blood was obtained at initial diagnosis.

Exclusion followed for patients with uncontrolled infection, other autoimmune disease, pregnancy or lactation. V shed 6 bases and J shed 9 bases, with 15 bases lying between them. The CDR3 spans 13 residues. CDR1 and CDR2 from the germline V gene are MNHNS and SASEGT. RNA transcripts yielded amplified TCR beta CDR3 regions. Primed by the HTBI set, a first-round RT-PCR was run on the TCR CDR3. TCRdb reprocessed the multiplex PCR reads with MiXCR, giving one entry per CDR3 protein. Of about 400,000 distinct CDR3 sequences in the sample, roughly 14% were seen once. A few counts support this clonotype. Its antigen is as yet unknown. General study findings and limits: For ophthalmopathy, model prediction preceded onset by a median about 6.4 months. Most thyroid clonotypes expanded above 0.001 appeared in blood too.

The chain carries TRBV6-1 and TRBJ2-1, with D perhaps assigned TRBD1 or TRBD2 (5 bases each). Sequenced: blood. The TCR sequence derives from a young man with Graves' ophthalmopathy. CDR3 nucleotide sequence: TGTGCCAGCAGCTCAGCTACCGGGACTGAGCAGTTCTTC. This sequence encodes CASSSATGTEQFF.